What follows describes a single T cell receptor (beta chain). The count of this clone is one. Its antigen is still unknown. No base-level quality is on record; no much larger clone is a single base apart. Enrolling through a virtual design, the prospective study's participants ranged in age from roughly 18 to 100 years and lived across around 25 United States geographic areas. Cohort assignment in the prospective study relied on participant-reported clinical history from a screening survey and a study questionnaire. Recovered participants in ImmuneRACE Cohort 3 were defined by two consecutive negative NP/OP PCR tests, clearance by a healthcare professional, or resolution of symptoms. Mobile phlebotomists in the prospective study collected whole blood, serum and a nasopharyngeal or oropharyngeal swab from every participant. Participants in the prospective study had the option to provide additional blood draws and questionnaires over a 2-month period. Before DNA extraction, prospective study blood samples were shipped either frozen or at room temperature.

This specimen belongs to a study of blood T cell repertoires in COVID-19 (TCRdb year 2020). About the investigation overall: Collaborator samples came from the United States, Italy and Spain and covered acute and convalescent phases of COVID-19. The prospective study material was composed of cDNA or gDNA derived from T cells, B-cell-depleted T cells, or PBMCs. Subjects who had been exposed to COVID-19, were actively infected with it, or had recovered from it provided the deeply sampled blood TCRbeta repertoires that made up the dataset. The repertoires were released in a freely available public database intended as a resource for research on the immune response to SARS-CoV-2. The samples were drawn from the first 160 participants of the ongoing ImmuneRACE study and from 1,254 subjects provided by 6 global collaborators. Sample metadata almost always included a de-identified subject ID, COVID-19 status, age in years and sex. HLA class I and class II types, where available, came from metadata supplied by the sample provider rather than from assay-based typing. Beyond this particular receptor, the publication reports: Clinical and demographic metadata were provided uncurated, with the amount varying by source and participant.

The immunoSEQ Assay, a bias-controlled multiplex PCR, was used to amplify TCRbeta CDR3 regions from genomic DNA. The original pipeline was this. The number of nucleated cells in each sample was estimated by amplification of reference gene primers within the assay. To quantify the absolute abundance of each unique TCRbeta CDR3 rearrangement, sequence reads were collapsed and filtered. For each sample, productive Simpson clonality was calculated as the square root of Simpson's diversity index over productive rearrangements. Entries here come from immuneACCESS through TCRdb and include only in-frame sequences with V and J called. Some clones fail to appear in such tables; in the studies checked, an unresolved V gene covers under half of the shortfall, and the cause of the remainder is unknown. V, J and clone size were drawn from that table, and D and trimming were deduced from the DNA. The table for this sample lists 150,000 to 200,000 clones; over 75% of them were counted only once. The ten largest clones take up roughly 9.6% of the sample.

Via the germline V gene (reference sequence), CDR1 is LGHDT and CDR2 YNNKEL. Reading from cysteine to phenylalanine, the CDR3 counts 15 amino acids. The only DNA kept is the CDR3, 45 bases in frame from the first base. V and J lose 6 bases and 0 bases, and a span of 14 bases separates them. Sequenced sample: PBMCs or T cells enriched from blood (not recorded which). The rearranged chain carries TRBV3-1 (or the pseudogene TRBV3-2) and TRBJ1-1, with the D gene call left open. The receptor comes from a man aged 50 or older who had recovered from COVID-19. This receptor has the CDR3 CASRTTDVMNTEAFF. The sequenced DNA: TGTGCCAGCAGGACTACGGATGTTATGAACACTGAAGCTTTCTTT.